Each of the 26 T cell receptor beta chains below was sequenced from the same sample in a study of shared clonotypes between healthy human individuals. Here immunoSEQ multiplex PCR was the method, and the copy in TCRdb shows in-frame clones only, minus some. This table holds millions of clones, more than 80% found once. Sequencing was carried out using naive CD4+ T cells sorted from blood. Regarding subset: CD45RA+ positively selected. Receptors were obtained from a man between 18 and 35 years old in good health.

About this clone: Other nucleotide sequences from this sample produce the same CDR3. The chain combines TRBV30 with TRBJ2-1; 7 positions agree with TRBD1. This CDR3 is built from 13 residues. Trimming took 1 base from V and 4 from J; bases not matched to a gene: 1. CDR1 GTSNPN and CDR2 SVGIG come from the germline V gene (reference sequence). CDR3 in DNA: TGTGCCTGGAGTGGGGGACAGTACAATGAGCAGTTCTTC. Amino acids: CAWSGGQYNEQFF.

This chain joins TRBV30 and TRBJ2-7; the match to TRBD1 covers 8 bases. The CDR3 is made up of 14 amino acids. The junction had 14 bases not matched to a gene; V was cut back by 7 bases and J by 6 bases. Germline CDR1 and CDR2: GTSNPN and SVGIG (reference sequence). In nucleotides, the CDR3 is TGTGCCTCTAGACAGGGGAGCTTTACGGCCGAGCAGTACTTC. Its translation is CASRQGSFTAEQYF.

The chain carries TRBV10-3 and TRBJ2-2; the match to TRBD2 covers 10 bases. With V trimmed by 2 bases and J by 2 bases, 5 bases remained unmatched. Germline V lookup: CDR1 ENHRY, CDR2 SYGVKD. The CDR3 is 17 residues long. The chain's CDR3 is CAISETVAGGNTGELFF. In nucleotides, the CDR3 is TGTGCCATCAGTGAGACTGTAGCGGGGGGTAACACCGGGGAGCTGTTTTTT.

This chain joins TRBV7-2 and TRBJ1-2; possibly TRBD1 for D (5 bases). Trimming took off 3 bases at V and 8 bases at J, with 13 bases between the two ends. The CDR3 sequence is 13 residues long. Looked up from germline, CDR1 is SGHTA and CDR2 is FQGNSA. CDR3 nucleotides: TGTGCCAGCAGCTTGGGGGGTCCTTGGGGCTACACCTTC. This codes for CASSLGGPWGYTF.

To note about this clone: Additional DNA sequences in this sample encode the identical CDR3. This chain links TRBV5-1 with TRBJ2-1; 8 bases map to TRBD2. The CDR3 is made up of 14 amino acids. Germline assignment: CDR1 SGHRS and CDR2 YFSETQ. With 4 bases clipped from V and 2 bases from J, the junction kept 2 bases outside the gene matches. CDR3 sequence reads: CASSPGGAYNEQFF. For the CDR3, the DNA is TGCGCCAGCAGCCCCGGGGGGGCCTACAATGAGCAGTTCTTC.

This chain links TRBV10-1 with TRBJ1-3; tentatively, D is TRBD1 (5 bases). Trimming cost V 3 bases and J 0 bases, with 9 bases left between them. The CDR3 sequence is 15 residues long. The V gene's germline CDR1 is WNHNN and CDR2 SYGVQD (reference sequence). CDR3 protein: CASSDADISGNTIYF. The DNA for the CDR3 is TGCGCCAGCAGTGATGCGGACATCTCTGGAAACACCATATATTTT.

The DNA of the CDR3 is TGTGCCAGCAGTCCCCTTCCGGGACAGGGCAAGCAAGAGACCCAGTACTTC. The encoded protein is CASSPLPGQGKQETQYF. V is TRBV25-1 and J is TRBJ2-5, with TRBD1 identical over 9 bases. The V gene's germline CDR1 is MGHDK and CDR2 SYGVNS. Trimming removed 5 bases from V and 2 bases from J; junction bases left unmatched: 12. The CDR3 sequence is 17 residues long.

The chain uses TRBV5-1 and TRBJ2-5; 9 nucleotides match TRBD2. Per the germline V gene, CDR1 is SGHRS and CDR2 is YFSETQ. This CDR3 has 16 amino acids. After removal of 4 bases from V and 1 base from J, the junction contained 8 bases not matched to a gene. The CDR3 protein is CASSPLGRGGQETQYF. The CDR3 bases are TGCGCCAGCAGCCCGCTGGGGCGGGGGGGCCAAGAGACCCAGTACTTC.

The V call is TRBV10-2, the J call TRBJ2-5; 8 bases agree with TRBD1. The CDR3 consists of 14 residues. Germline V CDR1 and CDR2: WSHSY, SAAADI. V gave up 7 bases and J gave up 3 bases; unmatched junction bases: 7. CDR3 nucleotide sequence: TGCGCCAGCAAACCGGGACAGGCCGAAGAGACCCAGTACTTC. This codes for CASKPGQAEETQYF.

V and J are TRBV12-5 and TRBJ2-7; 14 nucleotides line up with TRBD2. V shed 0 bases and J 1 base; nucleotides not matched to a gene: 17. Germline assignment: CDR1 LGHNT and CDR2 FRNRAP. The CDR3 has 22 residues. The CDR3 nucleotides are TGTGCTAGTGGTTTGGTATCTAGTCTTGCTGGGACTAGCGGGAGTAGGTCCTACGAGCAGTACTTC. Its translation is CASGLVSSLAGTSGSRSYEQYF.

V usage is TRBV25-1 and J usage is TRBJ2-3, with a weak D call TRBD1 (5 bases). CDR1 is MGHDK and CDR2 is SYGVNS in the germline V gene. Trimming pared 6 bases from V and 0 bases from J, leaving 16 bases between. The CDR3 has 16 amino acids. The CDR3 sequence is CASSDDSLWSTDTQYF. For the CDR3, the DNA is TGTGCCAGCAGCGACGACAGCCTCTGGAGCACAGATACGCAGTATTTT.

V is TRBV4-1 and J is TRBJ2-2; 14 bases are a match to TRBD2. J gave up 0 bases and V 4 bases, and 7 bases lay outside the gene matches. This CDR3 is 19 amino acids long. Germline CDR1 MGHRA, CDR2 YSYEKL. DNA for the CDR3: TGCGCCAGCAGCCCTCGGGGGACTAGCGGGGGCCCGAACACCGGGGAGCTGTTTTTT. This gives the protein CASSPRGTSGGPNTGELFF.

The rearrangement joins TRBV7-9 to TRBJ2-5; TRBD2 matches at 9 bases. CDR3 length equals 16 residues. In germline, CDR1 is SEHNR, CDR2 FQNEAQ (reference sequence). V was pared by 1 base and J by 5 bases, with 8 bases of the junction left unmatched. Written as DNA, the CDR3 is TGTGCCAGCAGCTTAGTAGTTAGCGGGGGATTTGAGACCCAGTACTTC. This encodes CASSLVVSGGFETQYF.

The chain links TRBV5-1 to TRBJ2-2, with 11 bases matching TRBD2. The V gene's germline CDR1 is SGHRS and CDR2 YFSETQ. Trimming at V came to 4 bases and at J to 3 bases, leaving 5 bases not matched to a gene. This CDR3 is built from 16 residues. The CDR3 DNA sequence: TGCGCCAGCAGCCCCCTTAGCGGGGGGGACACCGGGGAGCTGTTTTTT. As protein: CASSPLSGGDTGELFF.

Only one count was recorded for this clone. The chain employs TRBV5-5 and TRBJ1-1, with TRBD1 identical over 7 bases. The V gene end was trimmed by 0 bases and the J gene end by 6 bases; junction bases not matched to a gene: 5. The CDR3 is 14 residues long. From germline, CDR1 is SGHKS and CDR2 YYEKEE (reference sequence). DNA for the CDR3: TGTGCCAGCAGCTTGGCGGGACAGTGGGCTGAAGCTTTCTTT. Residues: CASSLAGQWAEAFF.

This clone has a single count. V gene TRBV11-3 combines with J gene TRBJ2-2; 7 bases align to TRBD2. V shed 5 bases, J shed 4 bases, and the junction held 7 bases outside the gene matches. Germline CDR1 reads SGHNT; CDR2 reads YENEEA. The CDR3 is made up of 15 amino acids. The CDR3 coding sequence is TGTGCCAGCAGCCCCGGACTAGGGAGCACCGGGGAGCTGTTTTTT. This codes for CASSPGLGSTGELFF.

This chain links TRBV12-5 with TRBJ1-4, with D perhaps matching TRBD1 (5 bases). The germline V and J ends were trimmed by 4 bases and 6 bases, with 15 bases remaining between them. Germline V gene data show CDR1 as LGHNT and CDR2 as FRNRAP. This CDR3 comprises 15 residues. CDR3 DNA: TGTGCTAGTGGTTCGTCCGGTGGGGCGCATGAAAAACTGTTTTTT. Translation: CASGSSGGAHEKLFF.

Turning to this clone: Other DNA sequences in the sample encode the same CDR3. The chain is built from TRBV6-1 and TRBJ1-1, with 7 bases identical to TRBD1. The CDR3 contains 15 residues. J gave up 3 bases and V 3 bases, and 7 bases lay outside the gene matches. Per germline, CDR1 MNHNS and CDR2 SASEGT. The CDR3 sequence: CASSEPNRGDTEAFF. The CDR3 nucleotides read TGTGCCAGCAGTGAGCCTAACAGGGGTGACACTGAAGCTTTCTTT.

The CDR3 DNA follows: TGCGCCAGCAGCTTGGGTCAGGGGATTGAGCCCCAGCATTTT. This gives the protein CASSLGQGIEPQHF. The rearrangement uses TRBV5-1 and TRBJ1-5; possibly TRBD1 for D (6 bases). V dropped 0 bases and J dropped 8 bases, with 12 bases sitting between them. The CDR3 covers 14 residues. Germline V gene sequence: CDR1 SGHRS, CDR2 YFSETQ.

V usage is TRBV6-5 and J usage is TRBJ1-2; 10 nucleotides line up with TRBD1. Trimming took 4 bases from V and 12 from J; bases not matched to a gene: 8. Germline CDR1 is MNHEY and CDR2 is SVGAGI. The CDR3 covers 13 residues. The CDR3 DNA reads as TGTGCCAGCAGTTCCCCCTTGGGACAGGGGAACACCTTC. This translates into CASSSPLGQGNTF.

This clone was found a few times. The chain joins TRBV9 to TRBJ2-7; D is unresolved. Germline V CDR1 and CDR2: SGDLS, YYNGEE. V was shortened by 3 bases and J by 5 bases, with 21 bases between the two germline ends. The CDR3 has 16 residues. DNA for the CDR3: TGTGCCAGCAGCGCACTCCCGGGTTCCACGGCCCACGAGCAGTACTTC. This sequence encodes CASSALPGSTAHEQYF.

This clone turned up a few times. The chain carries TRBV4-1 and TRBJ1-4, with a possible D match to TRBD1 (6 bases). The CDR3 is 15 residues long. The V gene lost 0 bases and the J gene lost 4 bases, with 9 bases spanning the gap. Germline V gives CDR1 MGHRA, CDR2 YSYEKL. Here the CDR3 reads CASSQEGGRNEKLFF. The CDR3 DNA reads TGCGCCAGCAGCCAAGAAGGGGGGCGTAATGAAAAACTGTTTTTT.

This clone has just one count. The rearrangement uses TRBV10-3 and TRBJ2-3; 8 bases are a match to TRBD1. The CDR3 has 15 amino acids. V was pared by 4 bases and J by 2 bases, with 5 bases of the junction left unmatched. CDR1 is ENHRY, CDR2 SYGVKD, per germline. In DNA form, the CDR3 reads TGTGCCATCAGTGCAGGGGGCAGGGACACAGATACGCAGTATTTT. Translating gives CAISAGGRDTDTQYF.

The chain carries TRBV7-6 and TRBJ2-6; D might be TRBD1 (6 bases). V was pared by 2 bases and J by 0 bases, with 14 bases between. This CDR3 has 18 amino acids. The germline V gene encodes CDR1 SGHVS and CDR2 FNYEAQ. CDR3 amino acids: CASSLWAGALSGANVLTF. The DNA for the CDR3 is TGTGCCAGCAGCTTATGGGCAGGGGCGCTCTCTGGGGCCAACGTCCTGACTTTC.

About this clone: This CDR3 is also generated by other DNA sequences in the sample. This chain joins TRBV9 and TRBJ1-2, with D hard to call. The germline V and J ends were trimmed by 0 bases and 1 base, with 4 bases remaining between them. The CDR3 is 13 amino acids. The germline gives CDR1 SGDLS, CDR2 YYNGEE. The DNA of the CDR3 is TGTGCCAGCAGCGTAGATATTAACTATGGCTACACCTTC. Amino acids: CASSVDINYGYTF.

V usage is TRBV10-3 and J usage is TRBJ2-7; D not certain. Germline loops: CDR1 ENHRY, CDR2 SYGVKD. V was shortened by 3 bases and J by 0 bases, with 12 bases between the two germline ends. The CDR3 spans 15 residues. The CDR3 DNA follows: TGTGCCATCAGTGACTTGGGGTATCTCTCCTACGAGCAGTACTTC. Its protein is CAISDLGYLSYEQYF.